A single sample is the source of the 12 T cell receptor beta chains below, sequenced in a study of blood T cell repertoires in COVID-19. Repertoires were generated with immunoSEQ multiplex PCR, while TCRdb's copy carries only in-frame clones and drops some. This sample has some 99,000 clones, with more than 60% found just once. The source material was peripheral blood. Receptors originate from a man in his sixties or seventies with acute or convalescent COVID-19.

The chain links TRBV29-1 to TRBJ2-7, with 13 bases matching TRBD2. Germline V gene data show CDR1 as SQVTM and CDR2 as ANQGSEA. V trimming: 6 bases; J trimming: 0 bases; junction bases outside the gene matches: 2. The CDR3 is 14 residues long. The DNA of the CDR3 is TGCAGCGTCGGGACTAGCGGGAACTCCTACGAGCAGTACTTC. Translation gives CSVGTSGNSYEQYF.

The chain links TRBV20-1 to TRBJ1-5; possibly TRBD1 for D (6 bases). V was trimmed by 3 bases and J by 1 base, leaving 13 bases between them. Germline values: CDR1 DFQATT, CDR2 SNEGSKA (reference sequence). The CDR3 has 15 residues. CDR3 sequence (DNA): TGCAGTGCTAGTTTAGGGGGATGGAGCAATCAGCCCCAGCATTTT. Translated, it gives CSASLGGWSNQPQHF.

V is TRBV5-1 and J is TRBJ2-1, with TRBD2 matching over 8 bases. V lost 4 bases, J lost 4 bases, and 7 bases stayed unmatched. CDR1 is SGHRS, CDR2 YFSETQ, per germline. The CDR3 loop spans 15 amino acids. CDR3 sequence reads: CASSRTSGDYNEQFF. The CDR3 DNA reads TGCGCCAGCAGCCGTACTAGCGGAGATTACAATGAGCAGTTCTTC. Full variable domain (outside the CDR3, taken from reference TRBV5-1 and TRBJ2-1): KAGVTQTPRYLIKTRGQQVTLSCSPISGHRSVSWYQQTPGQGLQFLFEYFSETQRNKGNFPGRFSGRQFSNSRSEMNVSTLELGDSALYLCASSRTSGDYNEQFFGPGTRLTVL.

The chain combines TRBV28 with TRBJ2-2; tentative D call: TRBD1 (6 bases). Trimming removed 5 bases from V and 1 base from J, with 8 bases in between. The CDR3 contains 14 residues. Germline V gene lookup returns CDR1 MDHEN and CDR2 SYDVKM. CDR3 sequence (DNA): TGTGCCAGCAGTAAGGGACAGAACACCGGGGAGCTGTTTTTT. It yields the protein CASSKGQNTGELFF. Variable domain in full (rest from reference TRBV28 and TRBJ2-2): DVKVTQSSRYLVKRTGEKVFLECVQDMDHENMFWYRQDPGLGLRLIYFSYDVKMKEKGDIPEGYSVSREKKERFSLILESASTNQTSMYLCASSKGQNTGELFFGEGSRLTVL.

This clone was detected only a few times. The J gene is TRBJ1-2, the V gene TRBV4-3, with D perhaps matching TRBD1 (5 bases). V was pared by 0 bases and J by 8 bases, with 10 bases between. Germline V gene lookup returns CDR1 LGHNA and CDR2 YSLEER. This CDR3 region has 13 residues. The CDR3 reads CASSQDWEGGYTF. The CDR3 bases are TGCGCCAGCAGCCAAGACTGGGAGGGGGGCTACACCTTC.

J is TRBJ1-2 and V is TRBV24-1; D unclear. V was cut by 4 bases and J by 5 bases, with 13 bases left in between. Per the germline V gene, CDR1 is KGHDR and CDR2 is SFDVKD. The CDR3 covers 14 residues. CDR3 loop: CATSDPGRGYGYTF. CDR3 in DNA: TGTGCCACCAGTGACCCAGGACGGGGATATGGCTACACCTTC.

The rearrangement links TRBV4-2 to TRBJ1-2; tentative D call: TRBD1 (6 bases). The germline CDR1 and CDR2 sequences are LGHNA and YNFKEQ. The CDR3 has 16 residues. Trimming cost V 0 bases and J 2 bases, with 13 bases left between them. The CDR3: CASSQDLVQGNYGYTF. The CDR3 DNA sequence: TGTGCCAGCAGCCAAGATCTGGTGCAGGGGAACTATGGCTACACCTTC.

CDR3 amino acids: CATSSGGRPGNEQFF. The CDR3 nucleotides are TGTGCCACCAGTTCAGGCGGGAGGCCGGGAAATGAGCAGTTCTTC. The V gene is TRBV24-1, the J gene TRBJ2-1; 8 bases fit TRBD2. Germline CDR1 reads KGHDR; CDR2 reads SFDVKD. This CDR3 has 15 residues. J lost 7 bases, V lost 6 bases, and 10 bases had no gene match.

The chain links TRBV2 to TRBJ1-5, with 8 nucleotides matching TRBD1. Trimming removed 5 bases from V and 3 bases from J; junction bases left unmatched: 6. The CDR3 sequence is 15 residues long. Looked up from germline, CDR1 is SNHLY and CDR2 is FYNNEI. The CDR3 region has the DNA TGTGCCAGCAGTTCGGACAGGGAGCCCAATCAGCCCCAGCATTTT. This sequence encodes CASSSDREPNQPQHF.

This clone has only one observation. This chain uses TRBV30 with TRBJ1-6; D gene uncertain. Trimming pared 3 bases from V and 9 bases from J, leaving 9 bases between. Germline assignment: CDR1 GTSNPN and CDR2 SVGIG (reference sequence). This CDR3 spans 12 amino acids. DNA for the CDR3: TGTGCCTGGAGGAGGGCCAGTTCACCCCTCCACTTT. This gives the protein CAWRRASSPLHF.

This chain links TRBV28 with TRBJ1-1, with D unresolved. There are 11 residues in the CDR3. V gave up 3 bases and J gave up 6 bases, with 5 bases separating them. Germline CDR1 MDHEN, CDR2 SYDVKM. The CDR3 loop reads CASSFLAEAFF. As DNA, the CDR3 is TGTGCCAGCAGTTTCCTTGCTGAAGCTTTCTTT.

The DNA of the CDR3 is TGTGCCAGCAGGTGGGCAGGGGGTAACTCCTACAATGAGCAGTTCTTC. Amino acid sequence: CASRWAGGNSYNEQFF. The chain is built from TRBV7-2 and TRBJ2-1; 7 nucleotides match TRBD1. Germline V CDR1 and CDR2: SGHTA, FQGNSA. The trim removed 6 bases at V and 0 bases at J, leaving 8 bases unmatched. This CDR3 has 16 residues.